This TCR beta chain derives from a study of T cell changes during pregnancy in multiple sclerosis. The data were produced by immunoSEQ multiplex PCR, yet TCRdb's version contains in-frame clones alone and is incomplete. The sample records 90,000 to 100,000 clones, 94% being singletons. In its sample, this clone was seen once. CDR1 is SGDLS and CDR2 is YYNGEE in the germline V gene. V was cut by 4 bases and J by 4 bases, with 12 bases left in between. The CDR3 consists of 13 residues. The rearrangement joins TRBV9 to TRBJ2-7; D uncertain. The source of this sequence is a female donor with multiple sclerosis, enrolled in a pregnancy study. The sample here was peripheral blood, taken in the third trimester of pregnancy. CDR3 protein: CASSLTTGYEQYF. The CDR3, as DNA: TGTGCCAGCAGCCTAACGACTGGTTACGAGCAGTACTTC.